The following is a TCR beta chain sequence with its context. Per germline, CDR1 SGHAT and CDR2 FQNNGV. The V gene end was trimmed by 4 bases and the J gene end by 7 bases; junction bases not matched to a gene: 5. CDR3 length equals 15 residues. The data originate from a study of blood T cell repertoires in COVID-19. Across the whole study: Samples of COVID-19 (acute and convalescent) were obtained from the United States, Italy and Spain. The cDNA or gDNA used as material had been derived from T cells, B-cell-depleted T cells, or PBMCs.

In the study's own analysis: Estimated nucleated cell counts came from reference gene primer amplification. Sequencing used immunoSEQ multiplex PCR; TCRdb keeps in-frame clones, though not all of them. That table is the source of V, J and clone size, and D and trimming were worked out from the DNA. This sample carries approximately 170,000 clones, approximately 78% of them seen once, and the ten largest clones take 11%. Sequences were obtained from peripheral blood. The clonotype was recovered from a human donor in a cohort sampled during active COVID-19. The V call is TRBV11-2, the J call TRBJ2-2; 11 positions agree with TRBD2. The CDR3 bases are TGTGCCAGCAGCTGGCTAGCGGGGGGAGGCGGGGAGCTGTTTTTT. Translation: CASSWLAGGGGELFF.